The clone carrying this T cell receptor (beta chain) was detected only a few times. Its antigen is not known. This sample is drawn from a study of beta chain features in type 1 diabetes. Study background: Sorted cells from all samples, numbering roughly 100,000,000, were examined.

Study findings and constraints: The study found moderately but significantly shorter TCRB CDR3s in all four CD4+ subsets of Type 1 diabetes patients. Healthy donors had naive, central memory and Treg TCRB repertoires that appeared less similar than those seen among patients.

A single heparinised draw of about 100 mL on average was taken per donor. Germline assignment: CDR1 SGHVS and CDR2 FNYEAQ. The CDR3 runs 14 residues. Trimming left V 6 bases short and J 9 bases short, with 15 bases between. The isolated RNA, all of it, was reverse transcribed, so expressed TCRB transcripts were what got sequenced. The repertoire was sequenced with immunoSEQ multiplex PCR; TCRdb's copy has only in-frame clones and lacks some. This sample has 500,000 to 650,000 clones; 9.5% to 15% occur once, and the top ten carry around 0.12%. The rearrangement joins TRBV7-6 to TRBJ1-6, with D possibly matching TRBD1 (6 bases). This clonotype originated in a man aged 30-40 years with type 1 diabetes. Sequenced material: naive CD4+ T cells from blood. The CDR3 region has the DNA TGTGCCAGCAGTTCAGGTCAGGGGAGTTCACCCCTCCACTTT. Encoded protein: CASSSGQGSSPLHF.